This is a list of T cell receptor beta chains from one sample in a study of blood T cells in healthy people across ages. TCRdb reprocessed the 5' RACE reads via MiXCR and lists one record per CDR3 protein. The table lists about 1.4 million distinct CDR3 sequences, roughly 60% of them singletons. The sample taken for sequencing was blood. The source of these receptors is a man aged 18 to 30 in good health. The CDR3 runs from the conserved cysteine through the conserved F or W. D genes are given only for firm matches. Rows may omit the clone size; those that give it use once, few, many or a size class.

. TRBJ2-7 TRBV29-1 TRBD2 CSVDSAGGRISYNEQYF TGCAGCGTTGACAGTGCTGGCGGGAGGATCTCCTACAATGAGCAGTACTTC
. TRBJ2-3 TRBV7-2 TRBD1 CASSLPGQGGYGDTDTQYF TGTGCCAGCAGCTTACCCGGACAGGGAGGTTATGGGGACACAGATACGCAGTATTTT
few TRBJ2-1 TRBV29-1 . CSGGGKAGSTYNEQFF TGCAGCGGGGGAGGAAAAGCCGGCTCTACCTACAATGAGCAGTTCTTC
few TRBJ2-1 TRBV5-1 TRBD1 CASSSRPGQGADEQFF TGCGCCAGCAGCTCGAGACCGGGACAGGGGGCTGATGAGCAGTTCTTC
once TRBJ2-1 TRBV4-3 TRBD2 CASSQVVAGNYNEQIF TGCGCCAGCAGCCAAGTCGTAGCGGGGAACTACAATGAGCAGATCTTC
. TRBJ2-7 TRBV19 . CASSMTENTYEQYF TGTGCCAGTAGTATGACGGAGAACACCTACGAGCAGTACTTC
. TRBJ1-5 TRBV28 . CASSLGGHHQPQHF TGTGCCAGCAGTTTAGGGGGTCACCATCAGCCCCAGCATTTT
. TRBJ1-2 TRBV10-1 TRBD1 CASSESTGQGSGYTF TGCGCCAGCAGTGAGTCGACGGGACAGGGATCCGGCTACACCTTC
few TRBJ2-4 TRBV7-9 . CASSPTNSPENIQYF TGTGCCAGCAGCCCGACGAATAGCCCCGAAAACATTCAGTACTTC
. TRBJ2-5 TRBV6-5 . CASQGVTSHNEQYF TGTGCCAGCCAGGGGGTGACTAGCCACAATGAGCAGTACTTC
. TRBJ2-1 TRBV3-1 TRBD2 CASSQLTGLAGAHNEQFF TGTGCCAGCAGCCAACTCACTGGACTAGCGGGGGCTCACAATGAGCAGTTCTTC
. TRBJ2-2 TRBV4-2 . CASSQVQAKGELFF TGTGCCAGCAGCCAAGTACAAGCTAAAGGGGAGCTGTTTTTT
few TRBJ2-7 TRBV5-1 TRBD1 CASSFGTGTSYEQYF TGCGCCAGCAGCTTCGGGACAGGGACCTCCTACGAGCAGTACTTC
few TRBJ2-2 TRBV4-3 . CASSQGQLTGELFF TGCGCCAGCAGCCAAGGACAGTTAACCGGGGAGCTGTTTTTT
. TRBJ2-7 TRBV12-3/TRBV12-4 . CASKVSGLSYEQYF TGTGCCAGCAAAGTATCGGGACTCTCCTACGAGCAGTACTTC
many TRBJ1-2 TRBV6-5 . CASSLRRHYGYTF TGTGCCAGCAGTTTGCGCCGGCACTATGGCTACACCTTC
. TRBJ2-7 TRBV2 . CASSDAAGRESYEQYF TGTGCCAGCAGTGACGCGGCGGGGAGAGAGTCCTACGAGCAGTACTTC
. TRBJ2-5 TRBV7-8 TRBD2 CASSLPGLASNQETQYF TGTGCCAGCAGCTTACCGGGACTAGCGAGTAACCAAGAGACCCAGTACTTC
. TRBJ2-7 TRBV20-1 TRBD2 CSAVGTSGRAAYEQYF TGCAGTGCTGTCGGGACTAGCGGGAGGGCCGCGTACGAGCAGTACTTC
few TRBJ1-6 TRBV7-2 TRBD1 CASSKGQVNSPLHF TGTGCCAGCAGTAAGGGACAGGTTAATTCACCCCTCCACTTT
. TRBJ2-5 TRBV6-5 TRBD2 CASSSPGGGDNEQYF TGTGCCAGCAGTTCCCCGGGAGGGGGTGACAATGAGCAGTACTTC
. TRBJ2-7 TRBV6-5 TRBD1 CASSHPGGSYEQYF TGTGCCAGCAGTCACCCAGGGGGTTCCTACGAGCAGTACTTC
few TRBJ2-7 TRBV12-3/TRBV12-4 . CASTPGSGLYEQYF TGTGCCAGCACCCCGGGGAGCGGGTTGTACGAGCAGTACTTC
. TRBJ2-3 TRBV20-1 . CSASGTPSTDTQYF TGCAGTGCTAGTGGTACGCCTAGCACAGATACGCAGTATTTT
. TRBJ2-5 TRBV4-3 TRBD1 CASSLTGSLLGETQYF TGCGCCAGCAGCCTGACAGGGTCTCTGCTCGGGGAGACCCAGTACTTC
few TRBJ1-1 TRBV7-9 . CASRFRGFRDTEAFF TGTGCCAGCAGATTCCGGGGATTTAGGGACACTGAAGCTTTCTTT
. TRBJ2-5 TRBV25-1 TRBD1 CASSVSSTGGFGETQYF TGTGCCAGCAGTGTATCCTCGACAGGGGGCTTCGGGGAGACCCAGTACTTC
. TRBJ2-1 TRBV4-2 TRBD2 CASSPQSLAGVNEQFF TGTGCCAGCAGCCCGCAATCACTAGCGGGCGTCAATGAGCAGTTCTTC
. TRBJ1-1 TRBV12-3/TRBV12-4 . CASKLDSGNTEAFF TGTGCCAGCAAACTCGACAGTGGTAACACTGAAGCTTTCTTT
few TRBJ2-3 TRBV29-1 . CSVGPGTDTQYF TGCAGCGTGGGCCCCGGCACAGATACGCAGTATTTT
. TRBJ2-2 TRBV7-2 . CASSSQQVSDTGELFF TGTGCCAGCAGCTCCCAGCAGGTATCGGACACCGGGGAGCTGTTTTTT
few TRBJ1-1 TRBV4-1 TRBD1 CASSQGQGWITEAFF TGCGCCAGCAGCCAAGGACAGGGTTGGATCACTGAAGCTTTCTTT
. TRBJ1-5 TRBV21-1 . CASSKEGNQPQHF TGTGCCAGCAGCAAGGAGGGAAATCAGCCCCAGCATTTT
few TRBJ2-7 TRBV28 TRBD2 CASRAGGTYEQYF TGTGCCAGCAGGGCGGGAGGAACCTACGAGCAGTACTTC
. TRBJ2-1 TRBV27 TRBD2 CASSSLGGGAIIEQFF TGTGCCAGCAGTTCCCTTGGCGGGGGGGCAATTATTGAGCAGTTCTTC
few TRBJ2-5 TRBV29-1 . CSAGEGETQYF TGCAGCGCAGGGGAGGGGGAGACCCAGTACTTC
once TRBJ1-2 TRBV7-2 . CASSPRGAVPYGYTF TGTGCCAGCAGCCCCCGGGGGGCCGTCCCCTATGGCTACACCTTC
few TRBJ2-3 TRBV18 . CASSPEAGQLTDTQYF TGTGCCAGCTCACCAGAGGCGGGACAGCTCACAGATACGCAGTATTTT
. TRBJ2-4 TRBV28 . CASSLFRGSPLAKNIQYF TGTGCCAGCAGTTTATTTCGGGGGTCCCCTTTAGCCAAAAACATTCAGTACTTC
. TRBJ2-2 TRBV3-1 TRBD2 CASSQASGGYRAGELFF TGTGCCAGCAGCCAAGCTAGCGGGGGGTATCGGGCCGGGGAGCTGTTTTTT
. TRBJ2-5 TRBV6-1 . CASGSDSGQETQYF TGTGCCAGCGGGAGTGATAGCGGCCAAGAGACCCAGTACTTC
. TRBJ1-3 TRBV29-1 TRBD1 CSVGGTGTGGLYSGNTIYF TGCAGCGTTGGGGGAACCGGGACAGGGGGCTTGTACTCTGGAAACACCATATATTTT
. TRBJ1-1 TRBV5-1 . CASSPGAGRGLNTEAFF TGCGCCAGCAGCCCCGGAGCAGGACGAGGCTTGAACACTGAAGCTTTCTTT
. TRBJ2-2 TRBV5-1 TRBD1 CASSNRGPVTGELFF TGCGCCAGCAGCAACAGGGGGCCGGTTACCGGGGAGCTGTTTTTT
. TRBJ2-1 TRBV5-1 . CASSPAGHIYNEQFF TGCGCCAGCAGCCCTGCGGGACATATCTACAATGAGCAGTTCTTC
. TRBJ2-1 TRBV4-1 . CASSRKTDLFLYNEQFF TGCGCCAGCAGCCGGAAGACGGATCTCTTCCTTTACAATGAGCAGTTCTTC
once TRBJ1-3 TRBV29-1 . CSVEEQNRDTIYF TGCAGCGTTGAAGAACAGAATAGGGACACCATATATTTT
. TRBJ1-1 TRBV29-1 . CSVVYRDAEAFF TGCAGCGTTGTATACCGCGACGCTGAAGCTTTCTTT
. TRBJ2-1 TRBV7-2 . CASAVLGSGEQFF TGTGCCAGCGCAGTTCTAGGGTCCGGTGAGCAGTTCTTC
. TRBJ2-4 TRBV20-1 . CSAPPGLAKNIQYF TGCAGTGCCCCACCGGGACTAGCCAAAAACATTCAGTACTTC